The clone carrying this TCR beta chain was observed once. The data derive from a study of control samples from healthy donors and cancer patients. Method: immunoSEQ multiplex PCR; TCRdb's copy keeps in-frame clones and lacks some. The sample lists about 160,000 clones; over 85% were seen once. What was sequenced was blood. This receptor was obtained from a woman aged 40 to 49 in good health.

This CDR3 reads CASSYLEGLGWNTEAFF. The CDR3 nucleotides read TGTGCCAGCAGTTATTTGGAAGGTTTAGGTTGGAACACTGAAGCTTTCTTT. The rearrangement links TRBV6-2 or TRBV6-3 to TRBJ1-1; D call uncertain. Germline CDR1 and CDR2: MNHEY and SVGEGT. The CDR3 runs 17 residues. With 3 bases removed from V and 1 base from J, the gap between germline ends came to 18 bases.